Sequencing of this T cell receptor (beta chain) was carried out in a study of blood T cells in healthy people across ages. Study-wide context: Capture via template switching afforded approximately one barcoded beta molecule per two T cells.

PBMCs numbering at least 6.5 million were isolated per sample. Using a J-beta primer mix together with a sample-barcoded 5' primer, a second PCR was run for about 6 to 12 cycles. With 12 random nucleotides, a template-switch adaptor tagged each individual cDNA molecule. MiXCR, run by TCRdb on the 5' RACE reads, gives a single entry per CDR3 protein. This table has around 710,000 distinct CDR3 sequences, around 40% appearing once. This clonotype has only a few counts. Its antigen is not identified. The junction had 9 bases not matched to a gene; V was cut back by 2 bases and J by 14 bases. Germline V gene sequence: CDR1 SGHVS, CDR2 FQNEAQ. CDR3 size: 15 residues. Study results and caveats: Nothing was known about donor CMV status, and this possibly confounded expanded clonotype changes.

The sample comprised blood. The receptor comes from an older woman in good health. This chain uses TRBV7-8 with TRBJ2-3; 14 positions match TRBD2. The DNA for the CDR3 is TGTGCCAGCAGCTTAAGGGGACTAGCGGGAGCCGGGGGGTATTTT. This encodes CASSLRGLAGAGGYF.